This paragraph covers one TCR beta chain sequence. Trimming cost V 0 bases and J 0 bases; bases outside gene matches: 8. Germline assignment: CDR1 MNHEY and CDR2 SVGEGT. The CDR3 loop spans 18 amino acids. In the original analysis: Estimation of nucleated cell counts was performed using reference gene primer amplification. The assay was immunoSEQ multiplex PCR, and TCRdb's table has in-frame clones only and misses some. V, J and clone size were drawn from that table, and D and trimming were deduced from the DNA. This sample has under 150,000 clones; about 85% occur once, and the top ten carry around an eighth. The data were obtained in a study of blood T cell repertoires in COVID-19. Turning to the study itself: Samples of COVID-19 (acute and convalescent) were obtained from the United States, Italy and Spain. PBMCs, B-cell-depleted T cells, or T cells were the source of the cDNA or gDNA that made up the material.

This chain connects TRBV6-2 or TRBV6-3 to TRBJ1-5; 7 nucleotides align to TRBD1. Material: peripheral blood. The receptor comes from a human donor in a cohort sampled during active COVID-19. The CDR3 DNA is TGTGCCAGCAGTTACTCGAAGGGGGCCTCCATTAGCAATCAGCCCCAGCATTTT. Its protein product is CASSYSKGASISNQPQHF.